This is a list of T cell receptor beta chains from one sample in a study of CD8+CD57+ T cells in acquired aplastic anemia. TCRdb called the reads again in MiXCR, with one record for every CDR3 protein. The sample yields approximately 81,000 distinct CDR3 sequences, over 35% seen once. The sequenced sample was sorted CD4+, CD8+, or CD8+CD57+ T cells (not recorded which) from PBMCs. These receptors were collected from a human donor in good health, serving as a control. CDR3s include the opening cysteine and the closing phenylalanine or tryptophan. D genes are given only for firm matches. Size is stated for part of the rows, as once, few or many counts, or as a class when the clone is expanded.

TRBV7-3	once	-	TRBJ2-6	TGTGCCAGCAGCACTTCTGGGGCCAACGTCCTGACTTTC	CASSTSGANVLTF
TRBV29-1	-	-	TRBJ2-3	TGCAGCGCTCGGACCACGGGGTCGTTGACGCAGTATTTT	CSARTTGSLTQYF
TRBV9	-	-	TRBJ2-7	TGTGCCAGCAGCCCCACACCAGACGAGCAGTACTTC	CASSPTPDEQYF
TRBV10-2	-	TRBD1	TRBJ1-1	TGCGCCAGCAGCAAGGGACAGGGTAGGGACACTGAAGCTTTCTTT	CASSKGQGRDTEAFF
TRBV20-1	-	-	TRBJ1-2	TGCAGTGCTAGGGAAGGGACTCTCTCTGGCTACACCTTC	CSAREGTLSGYTF
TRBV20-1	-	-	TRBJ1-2	TGCAGTGCCTACTGGGACCTCCTATATGGCTACACCTTC	CSAYWDLLYGYTF
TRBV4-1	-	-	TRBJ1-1	TGCGCCAGCAGCGTAGAGGACGGGTTCGCTGAAGCTTTCTTT	CASSVEDGFAEAFF
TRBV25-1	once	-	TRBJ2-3	TGTGCCAGCAGTAATAGCACAGATACGCAGTATTTT	CASSNSTDTQYF
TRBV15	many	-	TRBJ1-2	TGTGCCACCAGCAGAGACCGGCGAGGGTTCTGGGGCTACACCTTC	CATSRDRRGFWGYTF
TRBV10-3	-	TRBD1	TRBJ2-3	TGTGCCATCAAGCCGGGACAGGGCACAGATGCGCAGTATTTT	CAIKPGQGTDAQYF
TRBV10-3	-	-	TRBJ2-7	TGTGCCATCAGTGAGTTGCTTTCCTACGAGCAGTACTTC	CAISELLSYEQYF
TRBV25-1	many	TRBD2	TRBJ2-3	TGTGCCAGCAGCGTCTCTAGCGGAAGCACAGATACGCAGTATTTT	CASSVSSGSTDTQYF
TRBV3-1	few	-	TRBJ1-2	TGTGCCAGCAGCCAAGTCGGGACCGGAGGCTATTATGGCTACACCTTC	CASSQVGTGGYYGYTF
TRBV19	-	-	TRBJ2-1	TGTGCCAGTAGTATGGGTTCCGATGAGCAGTTCTTC	CASSMGSDEQFF
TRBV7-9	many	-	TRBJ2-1	TGTGCCAGCAGCTCGAGCGCTGAGCAGTTCTTC	CASSSSAEQFF
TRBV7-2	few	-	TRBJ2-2	TGTGCCAGCAGCTTAGCGCTCCCTAACGGGGAGCTGTTTTTT	CASSLALPNGELFF
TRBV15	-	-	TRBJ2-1	TGTGCCACCAGCATAGGGGGACCTAGCTGGGACAATGAGCAGTTCTTC	CATSIGGPSWDNEQFF
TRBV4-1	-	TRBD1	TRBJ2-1	TGCGCCAGCAGCAAGACAGGGGGTAGCAATGAGCAGTTCTTC	CASSKTGGSNEQFF
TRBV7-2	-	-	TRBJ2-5	TGTGCCAGCAGCTTAGCGACCGGGACCCAGTACTTC	CASSLATGTQYF
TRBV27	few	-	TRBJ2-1	TGTGCCAGCAGGTGGACCGGGGATCTCAATGAGCAGTTCTTC	CASRWTGDLNEQFF
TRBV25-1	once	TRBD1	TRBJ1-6	TGTGCCAGCAGTGTAGACAGGGCTTCACCCCTCCACTTT	CASSVDRASPLHF
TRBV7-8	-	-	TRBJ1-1	TGTGCCAGCAGCTTTATAACAACTGAAGCTTTCTTT	CASSFITTEAFF
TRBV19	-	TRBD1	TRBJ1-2	TGTGCCAGTAGTTTCCGGACAGGGATTGGCTACACCTTC	CASSFRTGIGYTF
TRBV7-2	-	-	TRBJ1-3	TGTGCCAGCGGATATAGCTCTGGAAACACCATATATTTT	CASGYSSGNTIYF
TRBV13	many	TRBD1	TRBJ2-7	TGTGCCAGCAGCTTAGGGGGACAGAGATACGAGCAGTACTTC	CASSLGGQRYEQYF
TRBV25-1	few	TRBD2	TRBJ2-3	TGTGCCAGTGACGGGACTAGCGGGAGCCGGATAACAGATACGCAGTATTTT	CASDGTSGSRITDTQYF